This T cell receptor beta chain was found in a study of shared clonotypes between healthy human individuals. About the research overall: Each donor's CD8 memory used one plate, CD8 naive two, each CD4 subset three.

From germline, CDR1 is GTSNPN and CDR2 SVGIG (reference sequence). The CDR3 length is 16 residues. Trimming removed 0 bases at V and 0 bases at J, with 12 bases between. The protocol was immunoSEQ multiplex PCR, while the TCRdb copy is restricted to in-frame clones and leaves out a portion. The sample holds around 2.5 million clones, approximately 94% seen once. This clone appeared a few times. V is TRBV30 and J is TRBJ1-5; D is uncertain. This clonotype was sampled from a man aged 18-30 years in good health. Some clones in this sample may be carry-over from other donors' samples. The material sequenced was naive CD4+ T cells from PBMCs. Subset: CD45RA+ positively selected. CDR3 loop: CAWSVGPMGSNQPQHF. The CDR3 DNA follows: TGTGCCTGGAGTGTAGGGCCCATGGGTAGCAATCAGCCCCAGCATTTT.